This T cell receptor (beta chain) was sequenced for a study of blood T cell repertoires in COVID-19. Study details: The origin of the acute and convalescent COVID-19 samples was the United States, Italy and Spain. The cDNA or gDNA used as material had been derived from T cells, B-cell-depleted T cells, or PBMCs.

Authors' processing steps: Reference gene primer amplification in the assay estimated nucleated cell counts. Only in-frame clones appear in the TCRdb table, and some are missing; sequencing was by immunoSEQ multiplex PCR. V and J calls and clone size are as listed in that table; D and trimming were resolved from the DNA. Of 150,000 to 200,000 clones listed, 81% are singletons. Germline V gene lookup returns CDR1 MNHEY and CDR2 SMNVEV (reference sequence). The CDR3 has 14 amino acids. V was pared by 6 bases and J by 2 bases, with 12 bases between. This clone was seen at least ten times. This chain joins TRBV27 and TRBJ2-3, with D possibly being TRBD2 (5 bases). The sequencing input was peripheral blood. The clonotype was recovered from a human donor in a cohort sampled during active COVID-19. The CDR3 DNA reads TGTGCCAGCAGAGGACTCCCCTACACAGATACGCAGTATTTT. This codes for CASRGLPYTDTQYF.